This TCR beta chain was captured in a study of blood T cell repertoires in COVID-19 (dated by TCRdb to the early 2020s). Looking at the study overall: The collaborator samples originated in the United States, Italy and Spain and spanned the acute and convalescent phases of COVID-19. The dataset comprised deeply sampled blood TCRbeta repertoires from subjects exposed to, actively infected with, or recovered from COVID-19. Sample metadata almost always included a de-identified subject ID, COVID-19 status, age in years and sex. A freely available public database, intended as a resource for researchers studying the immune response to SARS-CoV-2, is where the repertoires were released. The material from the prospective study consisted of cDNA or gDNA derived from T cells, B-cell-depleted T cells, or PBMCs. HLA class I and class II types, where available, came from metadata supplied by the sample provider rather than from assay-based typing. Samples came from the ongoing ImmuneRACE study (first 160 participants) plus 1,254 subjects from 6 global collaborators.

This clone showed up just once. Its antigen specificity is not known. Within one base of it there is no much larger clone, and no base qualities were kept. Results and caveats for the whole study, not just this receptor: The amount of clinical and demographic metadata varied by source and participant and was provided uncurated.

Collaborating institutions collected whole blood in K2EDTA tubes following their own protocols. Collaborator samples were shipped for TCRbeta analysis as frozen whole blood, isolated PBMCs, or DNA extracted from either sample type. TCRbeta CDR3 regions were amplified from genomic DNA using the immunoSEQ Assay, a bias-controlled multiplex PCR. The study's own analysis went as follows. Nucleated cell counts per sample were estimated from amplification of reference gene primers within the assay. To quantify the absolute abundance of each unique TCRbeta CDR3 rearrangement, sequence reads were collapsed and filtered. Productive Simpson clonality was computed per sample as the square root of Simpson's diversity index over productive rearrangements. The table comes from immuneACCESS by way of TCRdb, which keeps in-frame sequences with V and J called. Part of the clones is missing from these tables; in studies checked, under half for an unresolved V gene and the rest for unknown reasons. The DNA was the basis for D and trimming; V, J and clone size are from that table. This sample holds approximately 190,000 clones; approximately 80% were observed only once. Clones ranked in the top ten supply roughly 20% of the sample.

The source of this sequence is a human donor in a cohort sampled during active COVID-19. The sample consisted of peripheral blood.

The CDR3 amino acid sequence is: CASSDGQGHKTQYF. The nucleotide sequence reads TGTGCCAGCAGCGACGGTCAGGGACATAAGACCCAGTACTTC. Here the chain combines TRBV2 and TRBJ2-5, with TRBD1 tentatively as D gene (6 bases match). Deletion took 6 bases off V and 6 bases off J, with a span of 17 bases between the germline ends. CDR1 SNHLY and CDR2 FYNNEI were looked up in the germline V gene. The CDR3 has 14 amino acids, counting the end cysteine and phenylalanine. Solely the CDR3 DNA is kept, with 42 bases framed from the first base.